This TCR beta chain stems from a study of blood T cell repertoires in COVID-19. Study-wide background: Specimens from acute and convalescent COVID-19 originated in the United States, Italy and Spain. Sources were T cells, B-cell-depleted T cells, or PBMCs; the material itself was cDNA or gDNA.

The germline V gene has CDR1 LNHNV and CDR2 YYDKDF (reference sequence). V lost 5 bases, J lost 5 bases, and 15 bases lay in between. CDR3 length: 14 residues. Per the authors' pipeline: How many nucleated cells were present was estimated from reference gene primer amplification. Some clones are missing from TCRdb's copy, which holds only in-frame ones; the method was immunoSEQ multiplex PCR. The V and J calls and clone size are taken from that table; D and trimming were inferred from the DNA. Among about 78,000 clones listed, 60% to 80% were seen once. The specimen was peripheral blood. This sequence joins TRBV15 and TRBJ2-5; possible D gene TRBD2, 7 bases. The clonotype originates from a human donor in a cohort sampled during active COVID-19. The CDR3 bases are TGTGCCACCAGCGGGGGGGCGTTGGGTGAGACCCAGTACTTC. Translation: CATSGGALGETQYF.